The rows below give T cell receptor beta chains drawn from one sample of a study of beta chain features in type 1 diabetes. This table comes from immunoSEQ multiplex PCR, and its TCRdb copy is limited to in-frame clones, with some not included. The sample carries 860,000 or so clones, roughly 17% recorded once. Sequencing was carried out using naive CD4+ T cells from blood. All receptors come from a woman aged 18-29 years in good health. Each CDR3 is given with its conserved first and last residue. D genes are given only for firm matches. Size is stated for part of the rows, as once, few or many counts, or as a class when the clone is expanded.

>once|16|TRBJ2-1|TRBV28|TRBD2
TGTGCCAGCAGGATCCGATCTAGCGGAGGGAGGAATGAGCAGTTCTTC
CASRIRSSGGRNEQFF
>few|15|TRBJ2-1|TRBV7-2|TRBD1
TGTGCCAGCAGCCGCGAGACAGGGGCGACCAATGAGCAGTTCTTC
CASSRETGATNEQFF
>few|12|TRBJ2-3|TRBV7-2|TRBD2
TGTGCCAGCAGGGCGGGGGGAGGTACGCAGTATTTT
CASRAGGGTQYF
>.|16|TRBJ2-1|TRBV4-3|TRBD2
TGCGCCAGCAGCCAAGGTAAAACTAGCGGGAGAAATGAGCAGTTCTTC
CASSQGKTSGRNEQFF
>few|14|TRBJ2-2|TRBV18|.
TGTGCCAGCTCACCAAGAGCGAACACCGGGGAGCTGTTTTTT
CASSPRANTGELFF
>.|14|TRBJ1-1|TRBV4-3|.
TGCGCCAGCAGCCAAGGATTGGGACTGGGTGAAGCTTTCTTT
CASSQGLGLGEAFF
>.|16|TRBJ1-5|TRBV19|.
TGTGCCAGTAGTTTCCCGGACACCCGGAGGAATCAGCCCCAGCATTTT
CASSFPDTRRNQPQHF
>few|13|TRBJ2-7|TRBV6-1|TRBD1
TGTGCCAGCGGGACAGGGGGCCTTTACGAGCAGTACTTC
CASGTGGLYEQYF
>few|15|TRBJ2-7|TRBV10-3|TRBD2
TGTGCCATCAGATGGTCTAGCGGGATATCCTACGAGCAGTACTTC
CAIRWSSGISYEQYF
>.|17|TRBJ2-3|TRBV10-3|TRBD2
TGTGCCATCAGTGAGTCGAGGCTAGCGGAATACACAGATACGCAGTATTTT
CAISESRLAEYTDTQYF
>.|15|TRBJ1-5|TRBV7-9|.
TGTGCCAGCAGCTTAATAGGGGATGCTGGTCAGCCCCAGCATTTT
CASSLIGDAGQPQHF
>.|12|TRBJ2-1|TRBV28|.
TGTGCCAGCCGGAACACCTACAATGAGCAGTTCTTC
CASRNTYNEQFF
>.|12|TRBJ2-7|TRBV28|.
TGTGCCACCGGGTCTAGCAGAGTTGAGCAGTACTTC
CATGSSRVEQYF
>few|16|TRBJ2-2|TRBV28|.
TGTGCCAGCAGTCTAACCCCGGGACATAAGGCAGGGGAGCTGTTTTTT
CASSLTPGHKAGELFF
>.|16|TRBJ2-3|TRBV9|TRBD2
TGTGCCAGCAGCCTAACTAGCGGGGAAAGGACAGATACGCAGTATTTT
CASSLTSGERTDTQYF
>.|13|TRBJ1-1|TRBV28|.
TGTGCCAGCACCATCGCAGGCGCTTATGAAGCTTTCTTT
CASTIAGAYEAFF
>.|14|TRBJ2-2|TRBV7-2|.
TGTGCCAGCAGCGAACAATCGAACACCGGGGAGCTGTTTTTT
CASSEQSNTGELFF
>few|18|TRBJ1-3|TRBV7-2|.
TGTGCCAGCAGCCAACGGATATGGACCGCCGACTCTGGAAACACCATATATTTT
CASSQRIWTADSGNTIYF
>.|13|TRBJ2-3|TRBV7-2|.
TGTGCCAGCATCCCTCCGGGGACAGATACGCAGTATTTT
CASIPPGTDTQYF
>few|15|TRBJ2-1|TRBV5-1|TRBD1
TGCGCCAGCAGCTCCGGGACAGGTCAAATCCATGAGCAGTTCTTC
CASSSGTGQIHEQFF
>.|16|TRBJ1-3|TRBV4-2|.
TGTGCCAGCAGCCAAGATGGGGGGGCGAGTGGAAACACCATATATTTT
CASSQDGGASGNTIYF
>few|13|TRBJ2-2|TRBV10-3|.
TGTGCCATCAGTGAGGGGGCTAGCGGGGAGCTGTTTTTT
CAISEGASGELFF
>.|18|TRBJ2-2|TRBV11-2|TRBD2
TGTGCCAGCAGCTTAGATCGTCCGAGCGGGAGGCTATCTGGGGAGCTGTTTTTT
CASSLDRPSGRLSGELFF
>few|15|TRBJ2-7|TRBV5-1|.
TGCGCCAGCAGCTTGTTTGGCAGGGGCATGGACGAGCAGTACTTC
CASSLFGRGMDEQYF
>.|14|TRBJ1-1|TRBV28|.
TGTGCCAGCAGTTTAGTCGGGACAAACACTGAAGCTTTCTTT
CASSLVGTNTEAFF
>few|14|TRBJ2-3|TRBV5-1|.
TGCGCCAGCAGCTTGGTACAGCCCACAGATACGCAGTATTTT
CASSLVQPTDTQYF
>.|15|TRBJ2-7|TRBV28|TRBD1
TGTGCCAGCAGTTTATACGAGGGGGCGACTTACGAGCAGTACTTC
CASSLYEGATYEQYF
>.|14|TRBJ2-5|TRBV9|.
TGTGCCAGCAGCGTAGTTTTCAACCAAGAGACCCAGTACTTC
CASSVVFNQETQYF
>.|19|TRBJ1-2|TRBV15|TRBD1
TGTGCCACCAGCAGAGTCTTCACGGGACAGAAGCTCCAAAACTATGGCTACACCTTC
CATSRVFTGQKLQNYGYTF
>few|15|TRBJ1-2|TRBV19|TRBD1
TGTGCCAGTAGTATTCGGGACAGGGGAGACTATGGCTACACCTTC
CASSIRDRGDYGYTF
>.|17|TRBJ2-3|TRBV9|TRBD2
TGTGCCAGCAGCGTGGTCGGGGGAGCGGGGGTCACAGATACGCAGTATTTT
CASSVVGGAGVTDTQYF
>.|17|TRBJ2-2|TRBV9|TRBD2
TGTGCCAGCAGCGTCTTTCCCGCAGGGAGGGACACCGGGGAGCTGTTTTTT
CASSVFPAGRDTGELFF
>.|13|TRBJ2-1|TRBV7-9|.
TGTGCCAGCAGCCCGGGGACTCCTTATGAGCAGTTCTTC
CASSPGTPYEQFF
>many|12|TRBJ2-5|TRBV10-3|.
TGTGCCATCGGAGAGGTCGCATCGACCCAGTACTTC
CAIGEVASTQYF
>few|13|TRBJ2-5|TRBV5-1|TRBD1
TGCGCCAGCAGCCTGGGACAGGGGGAGACCCAGTACTTC
CASSLGQGETQYF
>few|13|TRBJ2-5|TRBV28|.
TGTGCCAGCAGCCAAACTAGCTTCGGGACCCAGTACTTC
CASSQTSFGTQYF
>.|14|TRBJ2-5|TRBV9|.
TGTGCCAGCAGCGTAGCAGGACAGTCAGAGACCCAGTACTTC
CASSVAGQSETQYF
>few|14|TRBJ2-5|TRBV7-2|.
TGTGCCAGCAGCCCGGGGGGCCGACAAGAGACCCAGTACTTC
CASSPGGRQETQYF
>many|12|TRBJ2-1|TRBV2|.
TGTGCCAGCAGTGAACCGGGTCGTGGGCAGTTCTTC
CASSEPGRGQFF
>.|14|TRBJ2-7|TRBV7-9|TRBD1
TGTGCCAGCAGCGTGGGACAGAGTTCCTACGAGCAGTACTTC
CASSVGQSSYEQYF
>.|15|TRBJ2-7|TRBV28|TRBD1
TGTGCCACCGGCCCCTCGACAGGGAAATCGGACGAGCAGTACTTC
CATGPSTGKSDEQYF
>.|12|TRBJ2-3|TRBV19|.
TGTGCCAGTAGCACCGCGGGGGATACGCAGTATTTT
CASSTAGDTQYF